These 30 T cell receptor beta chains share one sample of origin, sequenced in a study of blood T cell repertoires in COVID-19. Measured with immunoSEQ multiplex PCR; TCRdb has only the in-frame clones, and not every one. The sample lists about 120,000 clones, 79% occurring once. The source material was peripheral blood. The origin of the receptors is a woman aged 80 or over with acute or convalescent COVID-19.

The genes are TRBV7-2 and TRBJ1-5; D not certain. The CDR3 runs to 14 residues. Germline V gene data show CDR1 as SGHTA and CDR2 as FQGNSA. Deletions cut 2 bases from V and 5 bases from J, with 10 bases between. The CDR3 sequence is CASSLLAVDQPQHF. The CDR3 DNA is TGTGCCAGCAGCTTACTAGCGGTTGATCAGCCCCAGCATTTT.

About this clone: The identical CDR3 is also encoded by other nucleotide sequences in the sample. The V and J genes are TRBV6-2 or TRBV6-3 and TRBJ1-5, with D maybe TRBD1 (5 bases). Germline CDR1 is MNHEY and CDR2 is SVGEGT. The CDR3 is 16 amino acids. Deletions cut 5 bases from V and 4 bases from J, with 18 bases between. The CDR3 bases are TGTGCCAGCAGTCCCCGGGGAGGGGACGGTAATCAGCCCCAGCATTTT. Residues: CASSPRGGDGNQPQHF.

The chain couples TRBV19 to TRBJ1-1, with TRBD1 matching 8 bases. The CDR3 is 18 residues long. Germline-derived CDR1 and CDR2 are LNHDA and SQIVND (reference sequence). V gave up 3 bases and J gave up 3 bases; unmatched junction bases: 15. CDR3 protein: CASSINGQGVYWDTEAFF. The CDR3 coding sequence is TGTGCCAGTAGTATTAACGGACAGGGTGTTTATTGGGACACTGAAGCTTTCTTT.

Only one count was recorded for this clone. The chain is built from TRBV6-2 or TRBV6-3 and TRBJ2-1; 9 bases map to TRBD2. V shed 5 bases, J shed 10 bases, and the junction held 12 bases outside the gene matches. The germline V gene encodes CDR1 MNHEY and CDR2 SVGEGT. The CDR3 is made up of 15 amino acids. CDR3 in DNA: TGTGCCAGCAGTCCCCCGGCGGGAGGGCCGAGGGAGCAGTTCTTC. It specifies CASSPPAGGPREQFF.

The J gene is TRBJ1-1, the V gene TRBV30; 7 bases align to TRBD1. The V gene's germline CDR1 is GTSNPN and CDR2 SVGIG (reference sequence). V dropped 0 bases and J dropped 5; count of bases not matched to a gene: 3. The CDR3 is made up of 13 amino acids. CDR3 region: CAWSVTGETEAFF. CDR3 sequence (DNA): TGTGCCTGGAGTGTTACAGGGGAAACTGAAGCTTTCTTT.

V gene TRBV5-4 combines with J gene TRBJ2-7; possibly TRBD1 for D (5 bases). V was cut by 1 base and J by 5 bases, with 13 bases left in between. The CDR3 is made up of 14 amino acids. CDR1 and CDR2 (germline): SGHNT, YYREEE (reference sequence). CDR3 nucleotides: TGTGCCAGCAGCTTGAGGGGTACGACTCACGAGCAGTACTTC. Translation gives CASSLRGTTHEQYF. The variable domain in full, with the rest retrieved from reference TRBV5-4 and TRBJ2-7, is ETGVTQSPTHLIKTRGQQVTLRCSSQSGHNTVSWYQQALGQGPQFIFQYYREEENGRGNFPPRFSGLQFPNYSSELNVNALELDDSALYLCASSLRGTTHEQYFGPGTRLTVT.

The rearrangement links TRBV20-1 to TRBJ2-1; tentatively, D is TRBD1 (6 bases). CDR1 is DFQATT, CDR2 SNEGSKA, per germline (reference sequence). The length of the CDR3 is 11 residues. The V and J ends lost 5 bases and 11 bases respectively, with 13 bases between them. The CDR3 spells CSAAPGQKQFF. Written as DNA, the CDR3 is TGCAGTGCTGCCCCGGGACAAAAGCAGTTCTTC.

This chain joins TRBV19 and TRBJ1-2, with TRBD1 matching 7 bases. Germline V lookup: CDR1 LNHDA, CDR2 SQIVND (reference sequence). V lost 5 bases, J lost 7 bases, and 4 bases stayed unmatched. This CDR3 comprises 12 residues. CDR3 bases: TGTGCCAGTAGTGTTACAGGGGCTGGCTACACCTTC. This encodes CASSVTGAGYTF.

This chain's CDR3 is CASSARRTSGGAIDTQYF. In nucleotides, the CDR3 is TGTGCCAGCAGCGCCCGCCGGACTAGCGGGGGGGCAATAGATACGCAGTATTTT. The genes are TRBV7-8 and TRBJ2-3; TRBD2 agrees at 15 bases. V lost 5 bases to trimming and J lost 5 bases; unmatched junction nucleotides: 11. The V gene's germline CDR1 is SGHVS and CDR2 FQNEAQ. The CDR3 consists of 18 residues.

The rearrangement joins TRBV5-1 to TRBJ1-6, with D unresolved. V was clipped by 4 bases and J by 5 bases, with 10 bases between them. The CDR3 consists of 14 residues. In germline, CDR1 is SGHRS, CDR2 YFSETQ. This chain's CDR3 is CASSPDTNNSPLHF. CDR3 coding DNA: TGCGCCAGCAGCCCTGACACGAATAATTCACCCCTCCACTTT.

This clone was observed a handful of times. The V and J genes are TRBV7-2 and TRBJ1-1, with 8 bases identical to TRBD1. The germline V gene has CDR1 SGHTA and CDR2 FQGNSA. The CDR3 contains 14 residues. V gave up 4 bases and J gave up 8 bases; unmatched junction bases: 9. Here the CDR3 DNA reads TGTGCCAGCAGCTCCGGGACAGGCCTTGTGGAAGCTTTCTTT. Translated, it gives CASSSGTGLVEAFF.

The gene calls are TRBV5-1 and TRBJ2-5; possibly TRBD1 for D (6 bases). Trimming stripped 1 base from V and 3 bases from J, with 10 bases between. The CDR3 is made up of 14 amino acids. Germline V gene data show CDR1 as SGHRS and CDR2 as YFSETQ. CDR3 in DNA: TGCGCCAGCAGCTTGCAACAGGGAGAAGAGACCCAGTACTTC. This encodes CASSLQQGEETQYF.

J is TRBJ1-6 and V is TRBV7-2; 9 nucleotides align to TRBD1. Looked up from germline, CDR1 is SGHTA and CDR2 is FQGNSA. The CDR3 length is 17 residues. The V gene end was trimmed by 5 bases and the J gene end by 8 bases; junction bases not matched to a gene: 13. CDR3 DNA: TGTGCCAGCAGCCAGGGACAGGGAGCCTTGTTGTATTCACCCCTCCACTTT. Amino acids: CASSQGQGALLYSPLHF. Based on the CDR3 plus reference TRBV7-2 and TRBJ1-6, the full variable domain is GAGVSQSPSNKVTEKGKDVELRCDPISGHTALYWYRQSLGQGLEFLIYFQGNSAPDKSGLPSDRFSAERTGGSVSTLTIQRTQQEDSAVYLCASSQGQGALLYSPLHFGNGTRLTVT.

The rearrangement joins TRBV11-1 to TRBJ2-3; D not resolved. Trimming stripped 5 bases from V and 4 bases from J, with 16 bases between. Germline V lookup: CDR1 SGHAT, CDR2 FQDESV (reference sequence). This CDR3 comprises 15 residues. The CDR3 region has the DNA TGTGCCAGCAGCCTGGAAGGCGCGGAATCAGATACGCAGTATTTT. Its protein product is CASSLEGAESDTQYF. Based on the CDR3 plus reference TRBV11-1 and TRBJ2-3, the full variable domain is EAEVAQSPRYKITEKSQAVAFWCDPISGHATLYWYRQILGQGPELLVQFQDESVVDDSQLPKDRFSAERLKGVDSTLKIQPAELGDSAMYLCASSLEGAESDTQYFGPGTRLTVL.

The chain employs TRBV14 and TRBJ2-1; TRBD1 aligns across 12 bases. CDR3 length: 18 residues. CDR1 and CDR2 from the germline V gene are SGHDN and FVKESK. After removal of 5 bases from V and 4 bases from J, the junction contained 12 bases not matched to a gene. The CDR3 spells CASSNPGTGGKGYNEQFF. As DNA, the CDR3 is TGTGCCAGCAGCAACCCCGGGACAGGGGGCAAAGGTTACAATGAGCAGTTCTTC. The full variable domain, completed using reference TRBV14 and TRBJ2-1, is EAGVTQFPSHSVIEKGQTVTLRCDPISGHDNLYWYRRVMGKEIKFLLHFVKESKQDESGMPNNRFLAERTGGTYSTLKVQPAELEDSGVYFCASSNPGTGGKGYNEQFFGPGTRLTVL.

CDR3 in DNA: TGCGCCAGCAGCTTGGGGGCCGGGACATTCAATGAGCAGTTCTTC. This translates into CASSLGAGTFNEQFF. The chain joins TRBV5-1 to TRBJ2-1, with a possible D match to TRBD1 (6 bases). The germline CDR1 and CDR2 sequences are SGHRS and YFSETQ. The V end was cut by 0 bases, the J end by 6 bases, with 13 bases between. The length of the CDR3 is 15 residues.

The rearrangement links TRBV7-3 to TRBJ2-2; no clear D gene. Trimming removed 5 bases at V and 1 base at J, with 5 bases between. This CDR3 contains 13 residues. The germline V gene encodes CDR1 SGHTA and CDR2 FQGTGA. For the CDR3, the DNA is TGTGCCAGCAGCCCATTGAACACCGGGGAGCTGTTTTTT. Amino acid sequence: CASSPLNTGELFF.

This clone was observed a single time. This chain's CDR3 is CASSIQGNEAFF. The CDR3, as DNA: TGTGCCAGTAGTATACAGGGGAACGAAGCTTTCTTT. This chain uses TRBV19 with TRBJ1-1; D might be TRBD1 (6 bases). The germline gives CDR1 LNHDA, CDR2 SQIVND (reference sequence). Trimming left V 2 bases short and J 8 bases short, with 9 bases between. The CDR3 covers 12 residues.

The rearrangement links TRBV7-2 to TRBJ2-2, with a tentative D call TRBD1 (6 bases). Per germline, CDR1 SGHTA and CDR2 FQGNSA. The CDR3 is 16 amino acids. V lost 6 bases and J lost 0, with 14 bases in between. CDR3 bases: TGTGCCAGCAGGCCCAGGGGCACCGCGAACACCGGGGAGCTGTTTTTT. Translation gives CASRPRGTANTGELFF.

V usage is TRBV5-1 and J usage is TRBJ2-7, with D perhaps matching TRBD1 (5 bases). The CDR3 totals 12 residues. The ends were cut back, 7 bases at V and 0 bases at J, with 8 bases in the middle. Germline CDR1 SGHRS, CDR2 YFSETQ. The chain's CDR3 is CASRQNSYEQYF. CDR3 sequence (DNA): TGCGCCAGCCGACAGAACTCCTACGAGCAGTACTTC.

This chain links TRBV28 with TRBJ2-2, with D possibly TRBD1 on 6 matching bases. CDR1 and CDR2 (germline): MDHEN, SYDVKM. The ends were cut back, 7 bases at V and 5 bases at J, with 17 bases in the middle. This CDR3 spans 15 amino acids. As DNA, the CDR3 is TGTGCCAGCACCCAGGCCAGGGGATATACCGGGGAGCTGTTTTTT. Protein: CASTQARGYTGELFF. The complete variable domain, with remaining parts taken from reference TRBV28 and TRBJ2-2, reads DVKVTQSSRYLVKRTGEKVFLECVQDMDHENMFWYRQDPGLGLRLIYFSYDVKMKEKGDIPEGYSVSREKKERFSLILESASTNQTSMYLCASTQARGYTGELFFGEGSRLTVL.

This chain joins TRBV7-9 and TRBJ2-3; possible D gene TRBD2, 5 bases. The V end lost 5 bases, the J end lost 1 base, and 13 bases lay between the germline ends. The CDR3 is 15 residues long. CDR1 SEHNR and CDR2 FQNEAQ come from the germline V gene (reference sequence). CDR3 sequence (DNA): TGTGCCAGCAGCCCGGCGAGCGGCCGCACAGATACGCAGTATTTT. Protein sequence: CASSPASGRTDTQYF.

Here the CDR3 DNA reads TGTGCCAGCAGCTCCAGCCCGGGACAGGGGCTAACTAACTATGGCTACACCTTC. Its translation is CASSSSPGQGLTNYGYTF. The J gene is TRBJ1-2, the V gene TRBV7-9; 10 nucleotides line up with TRBD1. The ends lost 4 bases at V and 0 bases at J; junction bases unmatched: 11. Germline lookup yields CDR1 SEHNR and CDR2 FQNEAQ (reference sequence). CDR3 length equals 18 residues.

Here the CDR3 DNA reads TGTGCCAGCACCGGGACAGGGGGGTACGAGCAGTACTTC. Encoded protein: CASTGTGGYEQYF. The chain has TRBV6-1 and TRBJ2-7, with 11 bases matching TRBD1. Trimming removed 7 bases from V and 4 bases from J; junction bases left unmatched: 3. Germline V gene sequence: CDR1 MNHNS, CDR2 SASEGT. This CDR3 has 13 residues.

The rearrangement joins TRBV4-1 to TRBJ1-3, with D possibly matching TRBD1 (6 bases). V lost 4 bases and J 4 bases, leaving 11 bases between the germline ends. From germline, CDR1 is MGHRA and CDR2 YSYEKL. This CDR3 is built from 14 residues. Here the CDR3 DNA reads TGCGCCAGCAGCCTACAGGGAATCGGAAACACCATATATTTT. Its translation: CASSLQGIGNTIYF.

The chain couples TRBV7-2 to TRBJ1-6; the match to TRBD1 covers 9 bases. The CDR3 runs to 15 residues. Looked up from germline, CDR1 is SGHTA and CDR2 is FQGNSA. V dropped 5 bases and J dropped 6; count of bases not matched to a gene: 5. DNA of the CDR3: TGTGCCAGCAGCGAATACAGGGGGCTTAATTCACCCCTCCACTTT. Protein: CASSEYRGLNSPLHF.

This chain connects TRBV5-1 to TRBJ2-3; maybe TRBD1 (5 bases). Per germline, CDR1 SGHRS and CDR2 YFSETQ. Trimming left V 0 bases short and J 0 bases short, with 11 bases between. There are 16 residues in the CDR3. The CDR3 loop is CASSLEGRVSTDTQYF. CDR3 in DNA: TGCGCCAGCAGCTTGGAGGGCAGGGTGAGCACAGATACGCAGTATTTT.

The CDR3 bases are TGTGCCAGCAGCTTAAGTTCAGGGACTGGAAACACCATATATTTT. Translation: CASSLSSGTGNTIYF. The V gene is TRBV7-2, the J gene TRBJ1-3; weak D call: TRBD1 (5 bases). V lost 2 bases and J lost 2, with 10 bases in between. The germline V gene encodes CDR1 SGHTA and CDR2 FQGNSA. This CDR3 has 15 amino acids.

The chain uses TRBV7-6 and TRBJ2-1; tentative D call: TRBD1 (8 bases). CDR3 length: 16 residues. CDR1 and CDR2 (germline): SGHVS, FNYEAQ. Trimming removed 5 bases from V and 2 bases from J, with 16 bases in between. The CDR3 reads CASSVQGGGAYNEQFF. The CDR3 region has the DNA TGTGCCAGCAGCGTACAGGGGGGGGGCGCCTACAATGAGCAGTTCTTC.

For the CDR3, the DNA is TGTGCCAGCAGCTACTCTAGCGGGAGGATCACAGATACGCAGTATTTT. Amino acid sequence: CASSYSSGRITDTQYF. The gene calls are TRBV7-6 and TRBJ2-3, with 11 nucleotides matching TRBD2. J was trimmed by 2 bases and V by 4 bases; bases with no gene match: 5. The CDR3 extends over 16 amino acids. From germline, CDR1 is SGHVS and CDR2 FNYEAQ.